This passage covers 5 T cell receptor beta chains from one sample sequenced in a study of vaccination and CD4 T cells after COVID-19. Their antigens are not known. Researchers used the Oncomine TCR Beta short-read assay to sequence DNA from cultured CD4+ T cells. TCRdb recomputed calls from the PCR reads with MiXCR, one row per CDR3 protein. Of about 14,000 distinct CDR3 sequences in the sample, about 59% are singletons; the top ten hold about 7%. Regarding treatment: approximately nine-day PBMC culture with coronavirus spike peptide pools or control peptides (ViraFEST assay). Sequencing was done on a sample of CD4+ T cells from blood, cultured in vitro. Every receptor here comes from a human donor who had recovered from COVID-19.

This clonotype was seen a handful of times. The rearrangement links TRBV5-4 to TRBJ1-2; the match to TRBD1 covers 7 bases. The CDR3 contains 13 residues. From germline, CDR1 is SGHNT and CDR2 YYREEE (reference sequence). Unmatched junction bases numbered 8, after V lost 4 bases and J lost 8 bases. DNA for the CDR3: TGTGCCAGCAGCACGACAGGGATCAGGGGCTACACCTTC. Translated, it gives CASSTTGIRGYTF. Combining the CDR3 with reference TRBV5-4 and TRBJ1-2 gives the whole variable domain ETGVTQSPTHLIKTRGQQVTLRCSSQSGHNTVSWYQQALGQGPQFIFQYYREEENGRGNFPPRFSGLQFPNYSSELNVNALELDDSALYLCASSTTGIRGYTFGSGTRLTVV.

A few counts support this clonotype. CDR3: CASSLSWVNTEAFF. CDR3 DNA sequence: TGTGCCAGCAGCTTATCTTGGGTGAACACTGAAGCTTTCTTT. The chain recombines TRBV7-2 with TRBJ1-1, with unresolved D. The germline CDR1 and CDR2 sequences are SGHTA and FQGNSA. This CDR3 spans 14 amino acids. V was pared by 2 bases and J by 0 bases, with 7 bases between.

In the case of this clonotype: A read error may account for a junction end that differs from germline. J is TRBJ2-1 and V is TRBV20-1; a possible D gene is TRBD2 (5 bases). This CDR3 contains 12 residues. Germline values: CDR1 DFQATT, CDR2 SNEGSKA (reference sequence). CDR3 loop: CSARGVGGWEAF. The CDR3 DNA sequence: TGCAGTGCTAGAGGAGTAGGAGGTTGGGAAGCTTTC.

This chain links TRBV7-9 with TRBJ1-4, with D unresolved. The V gene's germline CDR1 is SEHNR and CDR2 FQNEAQ (reference sequence). CDR3 length: 15 amino acids. V dropped 7 bases and J dropped 0 bases, with 12 bases sitting between them. The CDR3 loop is CASTPLVATNEKLFF. CDR3 coding DNA: TGTGCCAGCACCCCGTTAGTTGCAACTAATGAAAAACTGTTTTTT.

The chain is built from TRBV6-1 and TRBJ2-7; D is uncertain. The CDR3 runs to 13 residues. In germline, CDR1 is MNHNS, CDR2 SASEGT. Trimming shortened V by 0 bases and J by 6 bases, and 9 bases separated the two germline ends. CDR3 sequence (DNA): TGTGCCAGCAGTGAAGCCCCCCTGGGCGAGCAGTACTTC. Amino acid sequence: CASSEAPLGEQYF.